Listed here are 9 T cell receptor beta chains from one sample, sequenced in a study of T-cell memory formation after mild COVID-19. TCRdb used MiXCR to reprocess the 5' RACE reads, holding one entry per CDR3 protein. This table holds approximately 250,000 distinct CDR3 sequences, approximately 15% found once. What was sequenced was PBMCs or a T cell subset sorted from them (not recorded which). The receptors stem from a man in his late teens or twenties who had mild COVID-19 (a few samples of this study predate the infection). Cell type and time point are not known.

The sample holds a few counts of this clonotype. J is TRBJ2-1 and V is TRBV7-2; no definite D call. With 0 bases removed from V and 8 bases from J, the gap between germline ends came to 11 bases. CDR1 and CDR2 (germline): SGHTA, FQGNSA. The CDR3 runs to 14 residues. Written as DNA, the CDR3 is TGTGCCAGCAGCTTAGCGCTTTCCCGCGATGAGCAGTTCTTC. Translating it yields CASSLALSRDEQFF.

CDR3 in amino acids: CASSRSPGQGAQGYTF. For the CDR3, the DNA is TGCGCCAGCAGCCGATCCCCGGGACAGGGGGCGCAAGGCTACACCTTC. The V and J genes are TRBV4-3 and TRBJ1-2, with 12 nucleotides matching TRBD1. This CDR3 spans 16 amino acids. Germline V lookup: CDR1 LGHNA, CDR2 YSLEER. J gave up 8 bases and V 4 bases, and 11 bases lay outside the gene matches.

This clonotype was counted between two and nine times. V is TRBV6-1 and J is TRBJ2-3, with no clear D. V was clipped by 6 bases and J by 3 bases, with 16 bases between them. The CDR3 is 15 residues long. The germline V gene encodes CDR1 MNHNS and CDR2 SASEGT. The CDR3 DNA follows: TGTGCCAGCAGCACCAACCCCCTCGAGACAGATACGCAGTATTTT. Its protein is CASSTNPLETDTQYF.

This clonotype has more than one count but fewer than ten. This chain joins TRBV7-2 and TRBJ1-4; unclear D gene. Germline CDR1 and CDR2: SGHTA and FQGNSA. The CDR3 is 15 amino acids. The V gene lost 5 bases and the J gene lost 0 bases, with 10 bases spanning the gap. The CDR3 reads CASSGYGSTNEKLFF. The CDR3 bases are TGTGCCAGCAGCGGATACGGATCAACTAATGAAAAACTGTTTTTT.

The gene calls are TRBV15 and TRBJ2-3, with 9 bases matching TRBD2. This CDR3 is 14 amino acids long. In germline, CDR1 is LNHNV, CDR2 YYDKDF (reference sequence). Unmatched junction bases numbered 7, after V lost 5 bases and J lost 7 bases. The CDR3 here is CATSLQRGANTQYF. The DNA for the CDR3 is TGTGCCACCAGCCTCCAGCGGGGGGCCAATACGCAGTATTTT.

The CDR3 nucleotides read TGTGCCAGCAGCTTGGGGACTTGGAGCACAGATACGCAGTATTTT. It encodes CASSLGTWSTDTQYF. This chain joins TRBV11-2 and TRBJ2-3, with D maybe TRBD2 (6 bases). This CDR3 contains 15 residues. The ends were cut back, 3 bases at V and 0 bases at J, with 10 bases in the middle. Per germline, CDR1 SGHAT and CDR2 FQNNGV.

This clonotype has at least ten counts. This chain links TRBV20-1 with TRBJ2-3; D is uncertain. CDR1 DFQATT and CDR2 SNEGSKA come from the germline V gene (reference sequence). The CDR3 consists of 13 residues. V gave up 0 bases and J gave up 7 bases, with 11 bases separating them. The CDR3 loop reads CSAREITHHTQYF. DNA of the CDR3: TGCAGTGCTAGAGAAATAACCCACCATACGCAGTATTTT.

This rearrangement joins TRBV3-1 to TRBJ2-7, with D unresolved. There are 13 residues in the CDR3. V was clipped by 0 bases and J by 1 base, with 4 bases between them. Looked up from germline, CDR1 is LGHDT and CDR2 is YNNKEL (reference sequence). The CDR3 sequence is CASSQDISYEQYF. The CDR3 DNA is TGTGCCAGCAGCCAAGATATTTCCTACGAGCAGTACTTC.

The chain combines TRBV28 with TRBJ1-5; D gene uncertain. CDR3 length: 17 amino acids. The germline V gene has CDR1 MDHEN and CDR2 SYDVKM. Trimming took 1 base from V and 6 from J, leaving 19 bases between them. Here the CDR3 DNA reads TGTGCCAGCAGTTTATACCAGGTGTGGCAGGTCTTTCAGCCCCAGCATTTT. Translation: CASSLYQVWQVFQPQHF.